A selection of T cell receptor beta chains follows, all from one sample in a study of blood T cell repertoires in COVID-19. TCRdb keeps only in-frame clones here, not all; method: immunoSEQ multiplex PCR. The repertoire holds 100,000 to 150,000 clones, with around three quarters as singletons. Sequencing input: peripheral blood. These receptors were taken from a man in his forties with active or convalescent COVID-19. CDR3s include the opening cysteine and the closing phenylalanine or tryptophan. A D gene is named only where the DNA matches it firmly. Clone size is stated in some rows and not others, as once, few, many or a class when expanded.

>TRBD2|TRBV5-4|-|TRBJ2-1
TGTGCCAGCACTCCATCTAGCGGGAGTCCGAATGAGCAGTTCTTC
CASTPSSGSPNEQFF
>-|TRBV12-5|-|TRBJ1-6
TGTGCTAGTGGTTGGGCAAATGGGTCACCCCTCCACTTT
CASGWANGSPLHF
>-|TRBV12-5|-|TRBJ2-7
TGTGCTAGTGGTTTGGGGCAAGCCAAGCGCGAGCAGTACTTC
CASGLGQAKREQYF
>TRBD1|TRBV11-2|-|TRBJ1-1
TGTGCCAGCAGCCTTCGGGCAGGGGGGACTGAAGCTTTCTTT
CASSLRAGGTEAFF
>-|TRBV6-1|-|TRBJ1-2
TGTGCCAGCAGTGACGCAGGCTATGGCTACACCTTC
CASSDAGYGYTF
>TRBD1|TRBV3-1/TRBV3-2|once|TRBJ1-2
TGTGCCAGCAGCCACCTGGACAGGAGAGGTTACGGCTACACCTTC
CASSHLDRRGYGYTF
>TRBD1|TRBV30|-|TRBJ1-5
TGTGCCTGGAGTGGGGGACAGGGAGGCAATCAGCCCCAGCATTTT
CAWSGGQGGNQPQHF
>-|TRBV7-9|few|TRBJ2-2
TGTGCCAGCAGCTTAGGAGGATATGGGAACACCGGGGAGCTGTTTTTT
CASSLGGYGNTGELFF
>TRBD1|TRBV14|-|TRBJ1-6
TGTGCCAGCAGGACAGGGACAAATTCACCCCTCCACTTT
CASRTGTNSPLHF
>TRBD2|TRBV7-9|-|TRBJ2-3
TGTGCCAGCAGCTTAGCGGGGACTAGCTACACAGATACGCAGTATTTT
CASSLAGTSYTDTQYF